Below are 3 T cell receptor beta chains sequenced from a single sample in a study of blood T cell repertoires in COVID-19. The repertoire was sequenced with immunoSEQ multiplex PCR; TCRdb's copy has only in-frame clones and lacks some. The sample has about 480,000 clones, about 85% seen once. The sample comprised PBMCs or T cells enriched from blood (not recorded which). The receptors come from a woman aged 18-30 years with acute COVID-19.

The chain has TRBV24-1 and TRBJ2-5; perhaps TRBD1 as D (5 bases). V lost 5 bases and J lost 5, with 11 bases in between. From germline, CDR1 is KGHDR and CDR2 SFDVKD. There are 13 residues in the CDR3. DNA of the CDR3: TGTGCCACCAGTGGGCCGCCAGGGGAGACCCAGTACTTC. Its translation is CATSGPPGETQYF.

Turning to this clone: The same CDR3 also results from other DNA sequences found in this sample. V is TRBV5-6 and J is TRBJ1-1; D unclear. This CDR3 has 13 amino acids. CDR1 is SGHDT and CDR2 is YYEEEE in the germline V gene. The V end was cut by 2 bases, the J end by 1 base, with 6 bases between. The CDR3 DNA reads as TGTGCCAGCAGCTTAGGCGGGAACACTGAAGCTTTCTTT. Its protein product is CASSLGGNTEAFF.

V and J are TRBV6-5 and TRBJ2-3, with D possibly being TRBD2 (6 bases). The ends were cut back, 7 bases at V and 2 bases at J, with 16 bases in the middle. The CDR3 has 15 amino acids. CDR1 and CDR2 from the germline V gene are MNHEY and SVGAGI. Here the CDR3 DNA reads TGTGCCAGCAATCCGGAGGGCCGGGTCACAGATACGCAGTATTTT. The encoded protein is CASNPEGRVTDTQYF.